This T cell receptor beta chain originates from a study of metastatic and nonmetastatic thyroid tumors (dated by TCRdb to about 2020). Regarding the research as a whole: Repertoires were compared across peripheral blood and tumor or nodule tissue samples from malignant and benign thyroid patients.

Comment on this clone: Its recognized antigen is unknown. No much larger clonotype is one base removed from it; base qualities were not supplied.

The full study reports these points: In both blood and tumor samples, TCR beta diversity was reported to be significantly higher in malignant tumors than in benign nodules.

The library was built by means of PCR. These reads were obtained on an Illumina HiSeq 4000. High-throughput sequencing was used to profile the CDR3 region of the TCR beta-chain in every patient. Per the original workflow: Drawing on CDR3 differences between clinicopathological groups, the researchers built a classifier meant to tell apart patients with distant-metastatic papillary thyroid cancer. The Shannon index was used to assess repertoire diversity, and the Morisita-Horn index was used to assess tumor-blood repertoire similarity. TCRdb reanalyzed the raw reads on its own, using fastp at Q25 for trimming and MiXCR for clone calling, and kept in-frame beta chains. Here the V and J calls rest on TCRdb's processing, not on the authors' analysis. The sample contains 20,000 to 25,000 clones, approximately 11% of them found a single time. The ten largest clones capture 25% to 30% of the sample. CDR1 is given as SGHNT and CDR2 as YYREEE, both from the germline V gene (reference sequence). The cysteine opens and the phenylalanine closes a CDR3 of 16 amino acids. The DNA shown is the 48-base CDR3, in frame from base 1. Compared with germline, V lacks 4 bases and J lacks 0 bases; bases without a gene match: 7.

None of the patients had been given any treatment before thyroid surgery. Using T-cell receptor beta sequencing, the study looked back at clinical samples from patients collected from the early 2010s to the late 2010s. Specimen: blood. This clonotype was obtained from a female donor with papillary thyroid cancer or a benign thyroid nodule (not recorded which). Some clones in this sample may be carry-over from other donors' samples. Here the chain combines TRBV5-4 and TRBJ2-5; 9 bases in the junction line up with TRBD1. DNA sequence: TGTGCCAGCAGCAAAACCGGGACAGGGAACCAAGAGACCCAGTACTTC. Translated, it gives CASSKTGTGNQETQYF. Here the CDR3 is joined to the reference TRBV5-4 and TRBJ2-5 genes, and the full variable domain is: ETGVTQSPTHLIKTRGQQVTLRCSSQSGHNTVSWYQQALGQGPQFIFQYYREEENGRGNFPPRFSGLQFPNYSSELNVNALELDDSALYLCASSKTGTGNQETQYFGPGTRLLVL.